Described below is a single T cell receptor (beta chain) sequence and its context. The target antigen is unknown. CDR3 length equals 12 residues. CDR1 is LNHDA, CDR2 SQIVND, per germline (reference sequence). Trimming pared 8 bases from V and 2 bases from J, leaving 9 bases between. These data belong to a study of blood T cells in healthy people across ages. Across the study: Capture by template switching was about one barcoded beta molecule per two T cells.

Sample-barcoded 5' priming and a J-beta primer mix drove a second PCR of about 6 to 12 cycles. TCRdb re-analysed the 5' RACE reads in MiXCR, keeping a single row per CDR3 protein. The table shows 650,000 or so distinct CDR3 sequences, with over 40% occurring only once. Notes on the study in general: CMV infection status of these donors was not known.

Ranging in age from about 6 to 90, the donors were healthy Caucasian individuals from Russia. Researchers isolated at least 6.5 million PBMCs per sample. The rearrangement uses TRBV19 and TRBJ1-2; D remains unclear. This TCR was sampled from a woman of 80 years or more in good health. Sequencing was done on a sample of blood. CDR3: CASAQSNYGYTF. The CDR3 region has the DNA TGTGCCAGTGCGCAGTCCAACTATGGCTACACCTTC.